This is a list of T cell receptor beta chains from one sample in a study of beta chain features in type 1 diabetes. The table came from immunoSEQ multiplex PCR; TCRdb's copy has only in-frame clones and leaves some out. The sample has 300,000 to 450,000 clones; over 9.5% are singletons. Sequencing input: naive CD4+ T cells from blood. All receptors derive from a man between 18 and 29 years old in good health. Each CDR3 is given with its conserved first and last residue. The order of the fields is V gene, clone size, D gene, J gene, CDR3 DNA, CDR3 protein. The D gene is left open where the match is weak. Size tells how often a clone was seen (once, few, many) or the class of an expanded clone, and some rows leave it out.

TRBV6-4,.,TRBD2,TRBJ2-3,TGTGCCAGCAGTCCTAGCGGGGGGGCCAGGGATACGCAGTATTTT,CASSPSGGARDTQYF
TRBV2,few,TRBD1,TRBJ2-5,TGTGCCAGCAGCAAACAGGGGCTAGAGACCCAGTACTTC,CASSKQGLETQYF
TRBV7-9,few,.,TRBJ1-3,TGTGCCAGCAGCTTCGCAGGACAATCTGGAAACACCATATATTTT,CASSFAGQSGNTIYF
TRBV18,.,TRBD2,TRBJ2-2,TGTGCCAGCTCACATGGACTAGCGGAGAACACCGGGGAGCTGTTTTTT,CASSHGLAENTGELFF
TRBV19,few,.,TRBJ2-7,TGTGCCAGTAGTCCGCGGTCAGGGGAATCCTACGAGCAGTACTTC,CASSPRSGESYEQYF
TRBV7-9,.,.,TRBJ1-1,TGTGCCAGCAGCTTAGTGAGAGGCTTGAACACTGAAGCTTTCTTT,CASSLVRGLNTEAFF
TRBV19,.,.,TRBJ1-2,TGTGCCAGCCGGTGGGGAGTGGGCACCTCTAACTATGGCTACACCTTC,CASRWGVGTSNYGYTF
TRBV5-1,.,.,TRBJ2-1,TGCGCCAGCAGCTCAGGACAGGTTGGAGGGAATGAGCAGTTCTTC,CASSSGQVGGNEQFF
TRBV15,few,.,TRBJ2-1,TGTGCCACCAGCAGTGATTTAGCGGAGGCCTACAATGAGCAGTTCTTC,CATSSDLAEAYNEQFF
TRBV30,few,.,TRBJ2-7,TGTGCCTGGAGTGTAAACTACGGTCCTACGCAGCAGTACTTC,CAWSVNYGPTQQYF
TRBV23-1,.,.,TRBJ2-3,TGCGCCAGCAAGAAGACTGGGGGCCAGCCTAGCACAGATACGCAGTATTTT,CASKKTGGQPSTDTQYF
TRBV4-1,few,.,TRBJ1-5,TGCGCCAGCAGCTGGGGGGGGACCTTCAAAAGGGCGAATCAGCCCCAGCATTTT,CASSWGGTFKRANQPQHF
TRBV7-2,.,TRBD1,TRBJ1-6,TGTGCCAGCAGCTCGGACAGGGGAGGATCACCCCTCCACTTT,CASSSDRGGSPLHF
TRBV30,.,.,TRBJ1-2,TGTGCCTGGAGTGTGTCTATGGGGGGCTATGGCTACACCTTC,CAWSVSMGGYGYTF
TRBV5-6,.,.,TRBJ1-5,TGTGCCAGCAGCTCCTGGGCCCTTAGCAATCAGCCCCAGCATTTT,CASSSWALSNQPQHF
TRBV10-3,.,TRBD1,TRBJ2-1,TGTGCCATCACCACCGGGGACAGGCAAACGACCCACAATGAGCAGTTCTTC,CAITTGDRQTTHNEQFF
TRBV10-3,.,TRBD1,TRBJ2-7,TGTGCCAGCCGGTTTACAGGGGGCCACGAGCAGTACTTC,CASRFTGGHEQYF
TRBV28,.,TRBD1,TRBJ1-5,TGTGCCAGCAGTTTAGGAGACAGGGACCAGCCCCAGCATTTT,CASSLGDRDQPQHF
TRBV28,.,.,TRBJ2-7,TGTGCCAGCAGTTCCTTAATCTACGAGCAGTACTTC,CASSSLIYEQYF
TRBV7-2,few,.,TRBJ2-3,TGTGCCAGCAGCTTAGGGGACATACCCACAGATACGCAGTATTTT,CASSLGDIPTDTQYF
TRBV5-1,.,TRBD2,TRBJ2-7,TGCGCCAGCGGCGACTTAGCGGGAGATTACGAGCAGTACTTC,CASGDLAGDYEQYF
TRBV28,.,.,TRBJ1-1,TGTGCCAGCAGTTTGCCGGGCAGGGCTGGCACTGAAGCTTTCTTT,CASSLPGRAGTEAFF
TRBV5-4,few,.,TRBJ2-4,TGTGCCAGCAGCTTCGGGGGTAGTGGATTCAACATTCAGTACTTC,CASSFGGSGFNIQYF
TRBV7-3,.,.,TRBJ2-5,TGTGCCAGCAGCTTAAGCGTCGGGGAGACCCAGTACTTC,CASSLSVGETQYF
TRBV5-1,.,.,TRBJ2-5,TGCGCCAGCAGCCCCGGCGGGGTAGGGGAGACCCAGTACTTC,CASSPGGVGETQYF
TRBV29-1,.,.,TRBJ2-3,TGCAGCGTTCCGTGGGCCTCCCGGTACGATACGCAGTATTTT,CSVPWASRYDTQYF
TRBV11-2,few,.,TRBJ1-5,TGTGCCAGCAGCTTAGTCGGGGGGCAGCCCCAGCATTTT,CASSLVGGQPQHF
TRBV14,.,.,TRBJ2-2,TGTGCCAGCAGCCAAGCCGGGTTCAGGGTCACCGGGGAGCTGTTTTTT,CASSQAGFRVTGELFF
TRBV7-9,.,.,TRBJ2-5,TGTGCCAGCAGCTTAGTCGGGGTTCGGCAAGAGACCCAGTACTTC,CASSLVGVRQETQYF
TRBV2,.,TRBD2,TRBJ2-7,TGTGCCAGCAGCTATACTAGCGGGGGTTATTACGAGCAGTACTTC,CASSYTSGGYYEQYF
TRBV28,.,TRBD1,TRBJ2-7,TGTGCCAGCAGTATAAGACAGGGGGCCTACGAGCAGTACTTC,CASSIRQGAYEQYF
TRBV5-4,.,TRBD2,TRBJ2-1,TGTGCCAGCAGCCCCGGGACTAGCTTGTCCTACAATGAGCAGTTCTTC,CASSPGTSLSYNEQFF